This entry lists 26 T cell receptor beta chains sequenced from one sample in a study of T cells in Graves' hyperthyroidism and ophthalmopathy. What was amplified from RNA transcripts were TCR beta CDR3 regions. Using the HTBI primer set, a first-round RT-PCR was run on the TCR CDR3. Each CDR3 protein is one row after TCRdb ran MiXCR on the multiplex PCR reads. The sample has fewer than 300,000 distinct CDR3 sequences; less than 30% are singletons. Sequencing used blood. The receptors originated from a middle-aged man with Graves' hyperthyroidism that later progressed to Graves' ophthalmopathy.

This clonotype was recorded a few times. In DNA, the CDR3 is TGTGCCAGCAGCCAAGAGGGGTTAGCGGATAACAAAAACATTCAGTACTTC. This gives the protein CASSQEGLADNKNIQYF. This chain connects TRBV3-1 to TRBJ2-4; possible D gene TRBD2, 6 bases. CDR1 and CDR2 from the germline V gene are LGHDT and YNNKEL (reference sequence). CDR3 size: 17 residues. V lost 0 bases and J 3 bases, leaving 15 bases between the germline ends.

The chain carries TRBV12-3 or TRBV12-4 and TRBJ1-2; D ambiguous. Trimming took 1 base from V and 2 from J, leaving 8 bases between them. The CDR3 covers 14 residues. In DNA, the CDR3 is TGTGCCAGCAGTTTAGGGTTCGGCAACTATGGCTACACCTTC. Translating it yields CASSLGFGNYGYTF.

This clonotype was recorded many times. The chain joins TRBV12-3 or TRBV12-4 to TRBJ1-1; D not certain. Deletions cut 2 bases from V and 3 bases from J, with 13 bases between. CDR3 length equals 15 residues. This CDR3 is CASSLRPGVDTEAFF. CDR3 nucleotide sequence: TGTGCCAGCAGTTTAAGACCAGGTGTCGACACTGAAGCTTTCTTT.

This chain links TRBV20-1 with TRBJ2-7; D might be TRBD1 (6 bases). The CDR3 has 12 amino acids. CDR1 and CDR2 (germline): DFQATT, SNEGSKA (reference sequence). Between the trimmed V and J ends, which lost 4 bases and 3 bases, there was a span of 10 bases. This chain's CDR3 is CSATGTLYEQYF. CDR3 DNA sequence: TGCAGTGCTACCGGGACACTCTACGAGCAGTACTTC.

This clonotype has a count of ten or more. This chain connects TRBV5-5 to TRBJ2-7; 9 bases are shared with TRBD1. The CDR3 covers 14 residues. V trimming: 4 bases; J trimming: 6 bases; junction bases outside the gene matches: 8. CDR1 is SGHKS, CDR2 YYEKEE, per germline (reference sequence). The CDR3 region has the DNA TGTGCCAGCAGCAGGATGGACAGGGGTGGCGAGCAGTACTTC. This encodes CASSRMDRGGEQYF. The entire variable domain, with the rest obtained from reference TRBV5-5 and TRBJ2-7, is as follows: DAGVTQSPTHLIKTRGQQVTLRCSPISGHKSVSWYQQVLGQGPQFIFQYYEKEERGRGNFPDRFSARQFPNYSSELNVNALLLGDSALYLCASSRMDRGGEQYFGPGTRLTVT.

The rearrangement joins TRBV6-4 to TRBJ2-5; 10 nucleotides match TRBD2. V was clipped by 4 bases and J by 4 bases; unmatched bases: 6. Looked up from germline, CDR1 is MRHNA and CDR2 is SNTAGT. This CDR3 region has 15 residues. The CDR3 DNA reads as TGTGCCAGCAGTGTAACCTTAGCGGGAGGAGAGACCCAGTACTTC. Translated, it gives CASSVTLAGGETQYF.

This rearrangement joins TRBV6-1 to TRBJ2-5; 8 nucleotides line up with TRBD1. The CDR3 has 13 amino acids. V was pared by 9 bases and J by 4 bases, with 7 bases of the junction left unmatched. Germline CDR1 is MNHNS and CDR2 is SASEGT. This CDR3 reads CASEDRVSETQYF. The CDR3 region has the DNA TGTGCCAGTGAGGACAGGGTATCAGAGACCCAGTACTTC.

The sample holds many counts of this clonotype. The V and J genes are TRBV20-1 and TRBJ2-7; D not resolved. This CDR3 region has 12 residues. The germline CDR1 and CDR2 sequences are DFQATT and SNEGSKA (reference sequence). The germline V and J ends were trimmed by 6 bases and 5 bases, with 14 bases remaining between them. The CDR3 DNA follows: TGCAGTGCCAAGAGGTCTTTCGACGAGCAGTACTTC. It yields the protein CSAKRSFDEQYF.

This clonotype showed up many times. The chain combines TRBV12-3 or TRBV12-4 with TRBJ1-5, with unresolved D. Trimming stripped 2 bases from V and 7 bases from J, with 6 bases between. The CDR3 loop spans 12 amino acids. CDR3 bases: TGTGCCAGCAGTTTATTAAGACAGCCCCAGCATTTT. Its translation is CASSLLRQPQHF.

As for this clonotype: At one end the junction does not follow the germline gene, possibly because of a read error. The rearrangement joins TRBV20-1 to TRBJ2-7; 12 bases match TRBD2. Germline V gene data show CDR1 as DFQATT and CDR2 as SNEGSKA (reference sequence). The CDR3 consists of 13 residues. This chain's CDR3 is CSARGLAGYERYF. CDR3 DNA: TGCAGTGCTAGGGGACTAGCGGGTTACGAGCGGTACTTC.

This clonotype has at least ten counts. The V gene is TRBV7-8, the J gene TRBJ1-3; D may be TRBD1 (5 bases). The germline gives CDR1 SGHVS, CDR2 FQNEAQ. This CDR3 is built from 13 residues. The V end was cut by 6 bases, the J end by 1 base, with 7 bases between. In nucleotides, the CDR3 is TGTGCCAGCAGGGGGCATTCTGGAAACACCATATATTTT. Translation: CASRGHSGNTIYF.

Ten or more counts support this clonotype. The V gene is TRBV10-3, the J gene TRBJ2-7, with 7 bases lining up with TRBD1. The CDR3 consists of 13 residues. Per germline, CDR1 ENHRY and CDR2 SYGVKD. After removal of 8 bases from V and 7 bases from J, the junction contained 11 bases not matched to a gene. The CDR3 sequence: CAIGQVTSREQYF. The CDR3 DNA is TGTGCCATCGGACAGGTCACCTCCCGGGAGCAGTACTTC.

This clonotype was found many times. The chain carries TRBV7-3 and TRBJ2-2; 15 bases map to TRBD2. Trimming cost V 2 bases and J 4 bases; bases outside gene matches: 5. The CDR3 runs to 18 residues. Germline CDR1 reads SGHTA; CDR2 reads FQGTGA. The CDR3 sequence is CASSLEGLAGGSTGELFF. The DNA for the CDR3 is TGTGCCAGCAGCTTAGAGGGACTAGCGGGAGGAAGCACCGGGGAGCTGTTTTTT.

The table lists this clonotype with many counts. The V and J genes are TRBV6-5 and TRBJ2-2; the match to TRBD2 covers 9 bases. The V and J ends lost 4 bases and 7 bases, in that order; junction bases with no gene match: 13. This CDR3 has 17 residues. Germline V CDR1 and CDR2: MNHEY, SVGAGI. CDR3 nucleotide sequence: TGTGCCAGCAGTTCACCGGGTAGCGGGAGTTTTAACGGGGAGCTGTTTTTT. Its translation is CASSSPGSGSFNGELFF.

This clonotype was picked up a small number of times. The rearrangement uses TRBV29-1 and TRBJ2-2; 9 bases agree with TRBD2. The CDR3 extends over 16 amino acids. The germline gives CDR1 SQVTM, CDR2 ANQGSEA. V shed 7 bases, J shed 7 bases, and the junction held 16 bases outside the gene matches. The CDR3 DNA reads TGCAGCGCCGAAAGGCGGGAGGGCGTTGGTTTCGGGGAGCTGTTTTTT. Amino acids: CSAERREGVGFGELFF.

The table lists this clonotype with many counts. The gene calls are TRBV28 and TRBJ2-4; 8 bases are a match to TRBD1. Trimming at V came to 2 bases and at J to 0 bases, leaving 3 bases not matched to a gene. The germline CDR1 and CDR2 sequences are MDHEN and SYDVKM. This CDR3 has 16 amino acids. The CDR3 protein is CASSLVTGGAKNIQYF. The CDR3 region has the DNA TGTGCCAGCAGTTTAGTCACAGGGGGAGCCAAAAACATTCAGTACTTC. Drawing the rest from reference TRBV28 and TRBJ2-4, the complete variable domain is DVKVTQSSRYLVKRTGEKVFLECVQDMDHENMFWYRQDPGLGLRLIYFSYDVKMKEKGDIPEGYSVSREKKERFSLILESASTNQTSMYLCASSLVTGGAKNIQYFGAGTRLSVL.

This clonotype was observed at least ten times. The rearrangement joins TRBV6-2 or TRBV6-3 to TRBJ2-5; 11 positions agree with TRBD2. The J segment lost 7 bases and the V segment lost 7 bases, leaving 2 bases of the junction unmatched. CDR1 MNHEY and CDR2 SVGEGT come from the germline V gene. The CDR3 spans 12 residues. The CDR3 sequence: CASTGTSGTQYF. The CDR3 DNA sequence: TGTGCCAGCACTGGGACTAGCGGGACCCAGTACTTC.

This clonotype was seen at least ten times. The rearrangement links TRBV4-1 to TRBJ1-1; tentative D call: TRBD1 (5 bases). The germline CDR1 and CDR2 sequences are MGHRA and YSYEKL. The CDR3 runs to 14 residues. V was cut by 1 base and J by 5 bases, with 11 bases left in between. Written as DNA, the CDR3 is TGCGCCAGCAGCCAAGTGACCCAGGGAACTGAAGCTTTCTTT. Amino acids: CASSQVTQGTEAFF.

There are many counts of this clonotype. This may come from a read error, since a much larger clone is one base off. The chain is built from TRBV12-3 or TRBV12-4 and TRBJ1-1; D gene unclear. The CDR3 spans 13 residues. DNA of the CDR3: TGTGCCGGCAGTCATACGACCCTCACTGAAGCTTTCTTT. Translation: CAGSHTTLTEAFF.

This clonotype showed up many times. The CDR3 DNA is TGTGCCAGTAGTAAAGGGACTAGCGGGAGCTCCTACGAGCAGTACTTC. It codes for CASSKGTSGSSYEQYF. V usage is TRBV19 and J usage is TRBJ2-7; 14 positions match TRBD2. V trimming: 4 bases; J trimming: 0 bases; junction bases outside the gene matches: 2. This CDR3 has 16 residues. Germline CDR1 reads LNHDA; CDR2 reads SQIVND (reference sequence).

This clonotype was counted at least ten times. The V and J genes are TRBV10-3 and TRBJ1-1; the match to TRBD1 covers 9 bases. From germline, CDR1 is ENHRY and CDR2 SYGVKD. This CDR3 is built from 15 residues. Trimming removed 4 bases from V and 6 bases from J; junction bases left unmatched: 9. The chain's CDR3 is CAISGTGGALAEAFF. The CDR3 DNA reads as TGTGCCATCAGTGGCACAGGGGGCGCCTTGGCTGAAGCTTTCTTT.

In this sample, this clonotype turned up many times. The chain uses TRBV3-1 and TRBJ2-5; maybe TRBD1 (5 bases). Trimming removed 8 bases from V and 2 bases from J, with 12 bases in between. The CDR3 is 13 amino acids. Germline assignment: CDR1 LGHDT and CDR2 YNNKEL (reference sequence). CDR3 bases: TGTGCCAGCGATGGGGCAGAACAAGAGACCCAGTACTTC. Its translation: CASDGAEQETQYF.

This rearrangement joins TRBV6-1 to TRBJ2-5; tentatively, D is TRBD1 or TRBD2 (5 bases each). Trimming removed 6 bases at V and 4 bases at J, with 15 bases between. In germline, CDR1 is MNHNS, CDR2 SASEGT. This CDR3 spans 14 amino acids. The CDR3, as DNA: TGTGCCAGCAGCCCCGGACGGGACCCAGAGACCCAGTACTTC. Encoded protein: CASSPGRDPETQYF.

This clonotype was counted ten times or more. The chain links TRBV9 to TRBJ2-3; TRBD2 aligns across 7 bases. CDR3 size: 21 residues. CDR1 and CDR2 (germline): SGDLS, YYNGEE. Germline trimming cut 3 bases from V and 0 bases from J; bases unmatched to any gene: 22. The CDR3 spells CASSDPTYASGEIDSTDTQYF. CDR3 in DNA: TGTGCCAGCAGCGACCCGACTTACGCTAGCGGAGAGATAGATAGCACAGATACGCAGTATTTT.

Many counts were recorded for this clonotype. CDR3 coding DNA: TGTGCCAGCACCCTGACAGGGGACACAGATACGCAGTATTTT. This codes for CASTLTGDTDTQYF. The V and J genes are TRBV6-2 or TRBV6-3 and TRBJ2-3, with TRBD1 identical over 8 bases. The CDR3 loop spans 14 amino acids. With V trimmed by 7 bases and J by 2 bases, 5 bases remained unmatched. The germline V gene has CDR1 MNHEY and CDR2 SVGEGT.

In its sample, this clonotype was seen many times. CDR3: CASSQNQLGLYEQYF. The CDR3 bases are TGTGCCAGCAGTCAGAACCAGTTAGGGTTATACGAGCAGTACTTC. This chain uses TRBV27 with TRBJ2-7; D remains unclear. The CDR3 length is 15 residues. Germline CDR1 MNHEY, CDR2 SMNVEV (reference sequence). V was shortened by 5 bases and J by 4 bases, with 18 bases between the two germline ends.